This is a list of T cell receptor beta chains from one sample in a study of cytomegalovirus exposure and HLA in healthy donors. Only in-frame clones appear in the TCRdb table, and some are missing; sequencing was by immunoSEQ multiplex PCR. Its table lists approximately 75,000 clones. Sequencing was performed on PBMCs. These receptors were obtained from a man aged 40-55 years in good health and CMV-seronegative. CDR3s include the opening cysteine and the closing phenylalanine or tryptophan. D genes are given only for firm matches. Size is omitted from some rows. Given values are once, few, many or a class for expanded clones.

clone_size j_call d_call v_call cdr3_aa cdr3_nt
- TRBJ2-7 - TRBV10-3 CAISAGTKSSYEQYF TGTGCCATCAGTGCGGGGACAAAAAGCTCCTACGAGCAGTACTTC
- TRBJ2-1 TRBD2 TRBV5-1 CASSLGGVDNEQFF TGCGCCAGCAGCCTGGGGGGGGTTGACAATGAGCAGTTCTTC
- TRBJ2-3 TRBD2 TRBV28 CASKLAGADTQYF TGTGCCAGCAAACTAGCGGGAGCAGATACGCAGTATTTT
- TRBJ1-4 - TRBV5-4 CASSEWEGAEKLFF TGTGCCAGCAGCGAATGGGAGGGAGCTGAAAAACTGTTTTTT
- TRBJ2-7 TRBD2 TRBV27 CASSLRLAGYEQYF TGTGCCAGCAGTTTACGCCTAGCGGGATACGAGCAGTACTTC
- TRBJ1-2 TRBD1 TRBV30 CAWRQTGSYYRYGYTF TGTGCCTGGAGACAGACAGGGAGTTACTATCGGTATGGCTACACCTTC
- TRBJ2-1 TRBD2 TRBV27 CASSFGTSGRAIYEQFF TGTGCCAGCAGTTTCGGGACTAGCGGGAGGGCCATCTATGAGCAGTTCTTC
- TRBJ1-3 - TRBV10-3 CAISESYGNSGNTIYF TGTGCCATCAGTGAGTCATACGGGAACTCTGGAAACACCATATATTTT
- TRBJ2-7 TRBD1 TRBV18 CASSPGDRVDEQYF TGTGCCAGCTCACCAGGGGACAGGGTCGACGAGCAGTACTTC
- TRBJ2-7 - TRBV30 CAWSSDLTDYEQYF TGTGCCTGGAGTTCGGACTTGACGGACTACGAGCAGTACTTC
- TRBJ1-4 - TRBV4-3 CASSQDPGVDEKLFF TGCGCCAGCAGCCAAGATCCGGGAGTGGATGAAAAACTGTTTTTT
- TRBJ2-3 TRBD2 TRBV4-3 CASSQTPRAAAGVGDTQYF TGCGCCAGCAGCCAGACCCCGCGTGCTGCAGCGGGGGTAGGAGATACGCAGTATTTT
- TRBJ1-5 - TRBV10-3 CAISESRERGLGDQPQHF TGTGCCATCAGTGAGTCTAGAGAAAGGGGACTAGGGGATCAGCCCCAGCATTTT
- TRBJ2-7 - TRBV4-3 CASSPRRGNEQYF TGCGCCAGCAGCCCTCGGAGGGGTAACGAGCAGTACTTC
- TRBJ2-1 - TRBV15 CATSRYPRVSGGVTYNEQFF TGTGCCACCAGCAGGTACCCTCGGGTTAGCGGAGGAGTTACCTACAATGAGCAGTTCTTC
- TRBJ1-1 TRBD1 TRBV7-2 CASSYWDRANTEAFF TGTGCCAGCAGCTATTGGGACAGAGCCAACACTGAAGCTTTCTTT
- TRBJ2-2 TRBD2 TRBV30 CAWARRIAGGPGELFF TGTGCCTGGGCCCGTAGGATAGCGGGGGGGCCCGGGGAGCTGTTTTTT
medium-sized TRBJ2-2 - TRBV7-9 CASSLYRESGELFF TGTGCCAGCAGCCTGTACAGGGAGTCGGGGGAGCTGTTTTTT
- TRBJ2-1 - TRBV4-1 CASSQGDNGWFF TGCGCCAGCAGCCAAGGGGACAATGGGTGGTTCTTC
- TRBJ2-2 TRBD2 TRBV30 CAWSPIAGSYTGELFF TGTGCCTGGAGTCCCATAGCGGGGTCGTACACCGGGGAGCTGTTTTTT
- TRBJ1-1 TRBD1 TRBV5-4 CASSRNIQGDTEAFF TGTGCCAGCAGCCGTAATATACAGGGGGATACTGAAGCTTTCTTT
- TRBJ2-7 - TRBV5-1 CASSSGQIPYEQYF TGCGCCAGCAGCTCCGGACAGATCCCCTACGAGCAGTACTTC
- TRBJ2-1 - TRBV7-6 CASSLAGSNEQFF TGTGCCAGCAGCTTAGCGGGGAGTAATGAGCAGTTCTTC
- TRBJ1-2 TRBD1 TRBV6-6 CASSYSPRQGGHGYTF TGTGCCAGCAGTTACTCACCGCGGCAGGGGGGCCATGGCTACACCTTC
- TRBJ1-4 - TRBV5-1 CASSVGPPSGEKLFF TGCGCCAGCAGCGTCGGACCGCCTAGCGGTGAAAAACTGTTTTTT
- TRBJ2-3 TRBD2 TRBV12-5 CASGTSLKGTDTQYF TGTGCTAGTGGGACTAGCTTGAAGGGCACAGATACGCAGTATTTT
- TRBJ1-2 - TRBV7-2 CASSSGQNYGYTF TGTGCCAGCAGTTCTGGACAGAACTATGGCTACACCTTC
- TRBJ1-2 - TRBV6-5 CASIGGRRGYTF TGTGCCAGCATAGGGGGAAGGCGCGGCTACACCTTC
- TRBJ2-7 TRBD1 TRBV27 CASSSLETGNSYEQYF TGTGCCAGCAGTTCCCTCGAGACAGGGAACTCCTACGAGCAGTACTTC
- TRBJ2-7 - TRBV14 CASSQELYSRQYF TGTGCCAGCAGCCAAGAGCTGTATTCGAGGCAGTACTTC
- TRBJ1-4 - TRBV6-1 CASSPLGEKLFF TGTGCCAGCAGCCCTCTGGGCGAAAAACTGTTTTTT
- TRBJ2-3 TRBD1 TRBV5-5 CASSSDRGTDTQYF TGTGCCAGCAGCTCGGACAGGGGCACAGATACGCAGTATTTT
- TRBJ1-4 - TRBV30 CAWSLAAKKLFF TGTGCTTGGTCCCTGGCGGCGAAAAAACTGTTTTTT
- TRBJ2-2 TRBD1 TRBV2 CASKEYPGQGASTGELFF TGTGCCAGCAAAGAATATCCGGGACAGGGGGCAAGCACCGGGGAGCTGTTTTTT
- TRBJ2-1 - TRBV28 CASKVSGGRNEQFF TGTGCCAGCAAGGTGTCAGGAGGGCGGAATGAGCAGTTCTTC
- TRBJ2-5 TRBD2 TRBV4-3 CASSRTLGLAGGQETQYF TGCGCCAGCAGCCGGACCCTGGGACTAGCGGGAGGACAAGAGACCCAGTACTTC
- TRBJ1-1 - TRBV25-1 CATKRGFKRGFF TGTGCCACTAAACGGGGGTTTAAGCGGGGTTTCTTT
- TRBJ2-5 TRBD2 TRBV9 CASSTGLAGGETQYF TGTGCCAGCAGCACGGGACTAGCGGGCGGGGAGACCCAGTACTTC
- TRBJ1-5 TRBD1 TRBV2 CASSEEGAQPQHF TGTGCCAGCAGTGAAGAGGGGGCTCAGCCCCAGCATTTT
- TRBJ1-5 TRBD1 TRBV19 CASRRPGQGGNQPQHF TGTGCCAGTAGGAGGCCGGGACAGGGGGGCAATCAGCCCCAGCATTTT
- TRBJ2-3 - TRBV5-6 CASSSLSTDTQYF TGTGCCAGCAGCAGCTTGAGCACAGATACGCAGTATTTT
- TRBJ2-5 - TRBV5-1 CASRPGNRGAGETQYF TGCGCCAGCAGACCAGGGAATCGGGGGGCGGGAGAGACCCAGTACTTC